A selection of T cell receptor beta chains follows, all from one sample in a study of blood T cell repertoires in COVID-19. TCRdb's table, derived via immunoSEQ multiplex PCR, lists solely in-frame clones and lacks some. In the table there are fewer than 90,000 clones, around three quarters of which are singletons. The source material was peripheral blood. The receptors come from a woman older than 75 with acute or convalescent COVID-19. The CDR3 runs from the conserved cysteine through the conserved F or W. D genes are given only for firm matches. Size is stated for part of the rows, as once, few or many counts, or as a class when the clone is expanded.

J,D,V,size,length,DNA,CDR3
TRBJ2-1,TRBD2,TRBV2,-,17,TGTGCCAGCAGTGAAGCGCGCGGGGGGCTGAACTACAATGAGCAGTTCTTC,CASSEARGGLNYNEQFF
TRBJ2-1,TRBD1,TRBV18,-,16,TGTGCCAGCTCAGGTTCCAGGGGGCAGGCCTACAATGAGCAGTTCTTC,CASSGSRGQAYNEQFF
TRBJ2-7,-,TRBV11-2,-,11,TGTGCCAGCAGTCTAGCCTACGAGCAGTACTTC,CASSLAYEQYF
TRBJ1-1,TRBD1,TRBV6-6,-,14,TGTGCCAGCAGTTTGGGACAGGGTTACACTGAAGCTTTCTTT,CASSLGQGYTEAFF
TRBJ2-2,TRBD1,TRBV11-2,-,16,TGTGCCAGCAGCTTAGGACAGGGGGCTAGGACCGGGGAGCTGTTTTTT,CASSLGQGARTGELFF
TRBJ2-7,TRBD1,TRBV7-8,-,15,TGTGCCAGCAGCTTGACAGGGGGCGCGATCGACGAGCAGTACTTC,CASSLTGGAIDEQYF
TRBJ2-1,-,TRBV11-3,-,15,TGTGCCAGCAGCCGGGGATTACCAAACTACAATGAGCAGTTCTTC,CASSRGLPNYNEQFF
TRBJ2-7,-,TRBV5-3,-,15,TGTGCCAGAAGCTTGAGGACAGTCCCATCCTACGAGCAGTACTTC,CARSLRTVPSYEQYF
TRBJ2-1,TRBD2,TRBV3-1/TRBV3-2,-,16,TGTGCCAGCAGCCAAGGAGGAGCGGGAGTCTGGAATGAGCAGTTCTTC,CASSQGGAGVWNEQFF
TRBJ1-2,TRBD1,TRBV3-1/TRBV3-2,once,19,TGTGCCAGCAGCCAAGAAATGCTGTGGGGAGGGACAGGGCACTATGGCTACACCTTC,CASSQEMLWGGTGHYGYTF
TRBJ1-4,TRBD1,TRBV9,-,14,TGTGCCAGCAGCGTAACACAGGGGGTCGCGGAACTGTTTTTT,CASSVTQGVAELFF
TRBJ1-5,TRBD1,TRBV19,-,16,TGTGCCACCTCTAAGGGGACAGCTTATAGCAATCAGCCCCAGCATTTT,CATSKGTAYSNQPQHF
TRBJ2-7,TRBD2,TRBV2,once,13,TGTGCCAGCACTGCTAAGCGGGGCTACGAGCAGTACTTC,CASTAKRGYEQYF
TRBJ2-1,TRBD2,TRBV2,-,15,TGTGCCAGCAGTGAGACCCTAGCGGGGGACAATGAGCAGTTCTTC,CASSETLAGDNEQFF
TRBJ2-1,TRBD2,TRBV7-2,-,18,TGTGCCAGCAGCTTATGGACTAGCGGGAGTTTCGTCTACAATGAGCAGTTCTTC,CASSLWTSGSFVYNEQFF
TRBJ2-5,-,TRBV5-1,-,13,TGCGCCAGCAGCCCCCGACAGCAAGAGACCCAGTACTTC,CASSPRQQETQYF
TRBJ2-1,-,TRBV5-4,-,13,TGTGCCAGCAGTTTTCTCTCCTACAATGAGCAGTTCTTC,CASSFLSYNEQFF
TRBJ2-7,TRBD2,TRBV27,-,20,TGTGCCAGCAGTTTATTCCCCGGGACGGGGACTAGCGGGAAGTCTTACGAGCAGTACTTC,CASSLFPGTGTSGKSYEQYF
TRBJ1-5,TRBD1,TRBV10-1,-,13,TGCGCCAGGAAGGGGGCACACAATCAGCCCCAGCATTTT,CARKGAHNQPQHF
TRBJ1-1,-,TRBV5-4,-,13,TGTGCCAGCAGCTTTAGCAGGGGTACTGAAGCTTTCTTT,CASSFSRGTEAFF
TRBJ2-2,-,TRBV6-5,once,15,TGTGCCAGCAGGGGAGCGGGCCCGAACACCGGGGAGCTGTTTTTT,CASRGAGPNTGELFF
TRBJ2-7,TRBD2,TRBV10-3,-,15,TGTGCCATCAGTGACCTAGCGGGAGCCTCCTACGAGCAGTACTTC,CAISDLAGASYEQYF
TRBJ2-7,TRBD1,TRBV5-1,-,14,TGCGCCAGCAGCGGGACAGGGGTCTCCTACGAGCAGTACTTC,CASSGTGVSYEQYF
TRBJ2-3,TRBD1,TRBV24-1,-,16,TGTGCCACCAGTGTGGGACAGGGGCTTGGAACAGATACGCAGTATTTT,CATSVGQGLGTDTQYF
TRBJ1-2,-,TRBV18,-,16,TGTGCCAGCTCACCCCCAAGACAAAGCCCTGTCTATGGCTACACCTTC,CASSPPRQSPVYGYTF
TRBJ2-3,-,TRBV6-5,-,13,TGTGCCAGCAGTTACCAGGGCACAGATACGCAGTATTTT,CASSYQGTDTQYF
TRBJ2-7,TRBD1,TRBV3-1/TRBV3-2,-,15,TGTGCCAGCAGCCGCCCGGGACAGGGCTACTACGAGCAGTACTTC,CASSRPGQGYYEQYF
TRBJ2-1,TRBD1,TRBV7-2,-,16,TGTGCCAGCAGTCATTCCGGGACAGGGGTTTACAATGAGCAGTTCTTC,CASSHSGTGVYNEQFF
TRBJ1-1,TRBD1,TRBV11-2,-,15,TGTGCCAGCAGCTGGGGGACAGGGGGGAACACTGAAGCTTTCTTT,CASSWGTGGNTEAFF
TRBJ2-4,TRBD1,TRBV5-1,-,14,TGCGCCAGCAGCTTGACAGGGGGCGAAAACATTCAGTACTTC,CASSLTGGENIQYF
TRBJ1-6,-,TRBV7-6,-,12,TGTGCCAGCAGCGAGGGTAGTTCACCCCTCCACTTT,CASSEGSSPLHF
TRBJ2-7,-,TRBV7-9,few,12,TGTGCCAGCAGCTTCATAGCCTACGAGCAGTACTTC,CASSFIAYEQYF
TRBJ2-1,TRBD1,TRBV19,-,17,TGTGCCAGTAGTATAGATGGGGCAGGGGGCTTTAACAATGAGCAGTTCTTC,CASSIDGAGGFNNEQFF